This T cell receptor (beta chain) was identified in a study of molecular identifiers for immune sequencing clone quantification. One entry per CDR3 protein results from TCRdb running MiXCR on the PCR reads. Among some 91,000 distinct CDR3 sequences listed, 24% were seen once. This clonotype turned up a few times. The TCR originated in a human donor in good health. Some libraries in this study had Jurkat cell RNA spiked in. Material: naive CD8+ T cells from blood, with Jurkat cell RNA spiked in. Regarding subset: FACS-sorted CD8+CD4-CCR7+CD45RA+ naive T cells.

This CDR3 is CASSYLGQRAGYTF. CDR3 nucleotide sequence: TGTGCCAGCAGTTACTTGGGCCAGCGTGCTGGCTACACCTTC. The rearrangement uses TRBV6-5 and TRBJ1-2; D not certain. The CDR3 runs 14 residues. V lost 1 base and J 7 bases, leaving 13 bases between the germline ends. In germline, CDR1 is MNHEY, CDR2 SVGAGI.